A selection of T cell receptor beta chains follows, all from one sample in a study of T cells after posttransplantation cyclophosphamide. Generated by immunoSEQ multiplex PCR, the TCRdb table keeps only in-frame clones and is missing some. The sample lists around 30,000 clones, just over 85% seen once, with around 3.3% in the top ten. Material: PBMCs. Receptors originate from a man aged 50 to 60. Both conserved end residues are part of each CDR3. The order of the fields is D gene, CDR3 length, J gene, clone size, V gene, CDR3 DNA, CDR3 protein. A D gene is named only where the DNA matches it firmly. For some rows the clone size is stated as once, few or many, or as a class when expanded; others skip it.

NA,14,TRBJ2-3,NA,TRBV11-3,TGTGCCAGCGCACCAGCGGTGAACACAGATACGCAGTATTTT,CASAPAVNTDTQYF
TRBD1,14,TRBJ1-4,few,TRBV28,TGTGCCAGCAGTTTAAGAGGGGGCGATGAAAAACTGTTTTTT,CASSLRGGDEKLFF
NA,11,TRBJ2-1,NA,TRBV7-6,TGTGCCAGCAGCTTAGGGGAGGAGCAGTTCTTC,CASSLGEEQFF
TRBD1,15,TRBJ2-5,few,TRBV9,TGTGCCAGCAGCGTAGGGGACAGGGGTTTGGAGACCCAGTACTTC,CASSVGDRGLETQYF
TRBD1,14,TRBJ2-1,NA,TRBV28,TGTGCCAGCGGGTCCGACAGGGTGACGAATGAGCAGTTCTTC,CASGSDRVTNEQFF
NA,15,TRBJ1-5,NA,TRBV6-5,TGTGCCAGCAGTTCCATTCCCCACAGTTATCAGCCCCAGCATTTT,CASSSIPHSYQPQHF
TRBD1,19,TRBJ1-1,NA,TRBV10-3,TGTGCCATCAGTGAGGCAGGGGGCGACAGTAAGGGGTTCTACACTGAAGCTTTCTTT,CAISEAGGDSKGFYTEAFF
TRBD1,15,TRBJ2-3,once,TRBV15,TGTGCCACCAGCAGAGTGGGACAGAGCACAGATACGCAGTATTTT,CATSRVGQSTDTQYF
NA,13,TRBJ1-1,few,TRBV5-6,TGTGCCAGCAGCTTGGTCAGGGACACTGAAGCTTTCTTT,CASSLVRDTEAFF
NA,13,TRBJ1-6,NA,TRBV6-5,TGTGCCAGCAGTTACAGCAGGGATTCACCCCTCCACTTT,CASSYSRDSPLHF
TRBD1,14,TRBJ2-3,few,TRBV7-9,TGTGCCAGCAGCCTAATGACAGGGTTAGATACGCAGTATTTT,CASSLMTGLDTQYF
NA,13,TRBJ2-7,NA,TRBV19,TGTGCCAGTAGTATGGCACAGTACTACGAGCAGTACTTC,CASSMAQYYEQYF
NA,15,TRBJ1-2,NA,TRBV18,TGTGCCAGCTCACCACTTTTACAGAACCTTAATGGCTACACCTTC,CASSPLLQNLNGYTF
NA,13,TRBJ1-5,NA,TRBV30,TGTGCCTGGAATTTTGGGGGGAATCAGCCCCAGCATTTT,CAWNFGGNQPQHF
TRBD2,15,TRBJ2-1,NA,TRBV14,TGTGCCAGCAGCCCCCTAGCGGGGACCTACAATGAGCAGTTCTTC,CASSPLAGTYNEQFF
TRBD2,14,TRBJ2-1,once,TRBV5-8,TGTGCCAGCTGGAATAGCGGGATGGGGGATGAGCAGTTCTTC,CASWNSGMGDEQFF
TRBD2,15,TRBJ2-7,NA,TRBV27,TGTGCCAGCAGTCGGCTGGGACTAGCGGTGTACGAGCAGTACTTC,CASSRLGLAVYEQYF
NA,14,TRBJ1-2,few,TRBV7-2,TGTGCCAGCAGCTTAGGTCAGGGTCGCTCTGGCTACACCTTC,CASSLGQGRSGYTF
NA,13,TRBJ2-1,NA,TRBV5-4,TGTGCCAGCAGCGTCGGCGGATACAATGAGCAGTTCTTC,CASSVGGYNEQFF
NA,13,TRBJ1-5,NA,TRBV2,TGTGCCAGCACAAGGACAGCAAATCAGCCCCAGCATTTT,CASTRTANQPQHF
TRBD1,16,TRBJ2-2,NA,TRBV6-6,TGTGCCAGCCAGCCCGGGCCGACAGGGCCCACCGGGGAGCTGTTTTTT,CASQPGPTGPTGELFF
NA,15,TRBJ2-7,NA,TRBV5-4,TGTGCCAGCAGCTTGGGGGACTCCATCCCATACGAGCAGTACTTC,CASSLGDSIPYEQYF
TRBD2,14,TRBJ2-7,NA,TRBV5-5,TGTGCCAGCAGCTTTGGACTAGCGTCTTACGGGCAGTACTTC,CASSFGLASYGQYF
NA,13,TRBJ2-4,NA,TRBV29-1,TGCAGCGTTGAAGGAGCCACCAAAAACATTCAGTACTTC,CSVEGATKNIQYF
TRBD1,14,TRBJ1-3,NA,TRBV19,TGTGCCAGTAGTAAGACAGGGGCTGGAAACACCATATATTTT,CASSKTGAGNTIYF
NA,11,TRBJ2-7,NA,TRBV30,TGTGCCTGGAGTTGGAGGGACGAGCAGTACTTC,CAWSWRDEQYF
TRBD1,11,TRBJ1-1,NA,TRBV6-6,TGTGCCAGCAGTTTTGGGACAGAGTGGTTCTTT,CASSFGTEWFF
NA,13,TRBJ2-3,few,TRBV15,TGTGCCACCAGCAGGCCAGGGCCAGATACGCAGTATTTT,CATSRPGPDTQYF
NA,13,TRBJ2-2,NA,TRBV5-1,TGCGCCAGCAGCCGGACAAACACCGGGGAGCTGTTTTTT,CASSRTNTGELFF
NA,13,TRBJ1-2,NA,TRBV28,TGTGCCAGCAGTTTTACCCGGACTATGGGCTACACCTTC,CASSFTRTMGYTF
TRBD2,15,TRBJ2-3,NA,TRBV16,TGTGCCAGCAGCCAACGGACTAGCGGATCAGATACGCAGTATTTT,CASSQRTSGSDTQYF
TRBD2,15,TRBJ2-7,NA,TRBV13,TGTGCCAGCAGCTTTTCGTTCGGGCGGGAGGACGAGCAGTACTTC,CASSFSFGREDEQYF
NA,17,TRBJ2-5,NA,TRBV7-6,TGTGCCAGCAGCTTATACCTTCCCTCAGGGTCGTCGGAGACCCAGTACTTC,CASSLYLPSGSSETQYF
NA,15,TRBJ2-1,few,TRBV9,TGTGCCAGCAGCGCAGGCGGTCAGGGTCGCAATGAGCAGTTCTTC,CASSAGGQGRNEQFF
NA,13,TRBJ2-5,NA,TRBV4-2,TGTGCCAGCAGCCAAGGCAGTCAAGAGACCCAGTACTTC,CASSQGSQETQYF
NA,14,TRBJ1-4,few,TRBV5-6,TGTGCCAGCAGCTTGCGGGGGGGCGGTGAAAAACTGTTTTTT,CASSLRGGGEKLFF
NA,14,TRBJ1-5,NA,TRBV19,TGTGCCAGTGAGGGTCAGGGGTTCATCCAGCCCCAGCATTTT,CASEGQGFIQPQHF